These 15 T cell receptor beta chains were sequenced from one sample in a study of cytomegalovirus exposure and HLA in healthy donors. The PCR used 60 Vbeta and 13 Jbeta primers. TCRdb's table, derived via immunoSEQ multiplex PCR, lists solely in-frame clones and lacks some. The sample consists of 95,000 to 150,000 clones, roughly 60% of them appearing once. Sequenced sample: PBMCs. The receptor set was obtained from a man aged 35 to 55 in good health and CMV-seropositive.

The rearrangement uses TRBV5-1 and TRBJ2-3, with 11 nucleotides matching TRBD2. The V gene's germline CDR1 is SGHRS and CDR2 YFSETQ. The ends lost 5 bases at V and 6 bases at J; junction bases unmatched: 8. The CDR3 contains 15 residues. The CDR3 loop is CASSPSSGGRDTQYF. The CDR3 nucleotides read TGCGCCAGCAGTCCATCTAGCGGGGGGCGGGATACGCAGTATTTT. Combining the CDR3 with reference TRBV5-1 and TRBJ2-3 gives the whole variable domain KAGVTQTPRYLIKTRGQQVTLSCSPISGHRSVSWYQQTPGQGLQFLFEYFSETQRNKGNFPGRFSGRQFSNSRSEMNVSTLELGDSALYLCASSPSSGGRDTQYFGPGTRLTVL.

This clone was seen more than once but under ten times. V gene TRBV9 combines with J gene TRBJ2-2, with TRBD1 identical over 10 bases. The V gene end was trimmed by 0 bases and the J gene end by 6 bases; junction bases not matched to a gene: 5. The CDR3 runs to 16 residues. Germline CDR1 is SGDLS and CDR2 is YYNGEE. The CDR3 loop reads CASSVVQGQGAGELFF. The CDR3 DNA reads TGTGCCAGCAGCGTAGTCCAAGGACAGGGGGCCGGGGAGCTGTTTTTT.

The sample holds a few counts of this clone. The rearrangement uses TRBV5-4 and TRBJ1-5; D unresolved. With 4 bases removed from V and 3 bases from J, the gap between germline ends came to 11 bases. Germline V lookup: CDR1 SGHNT, CDR2 YYREEE (reference sequence). The length of the CDR3 is 14 residues. This CDR3 reads CASSPFPDNQPQHF. In nucleotides, the CDR3 is TGTGCCAGCAGCCCCTTCCCAGACAATCAGCCCCAGCATTTT.

There are a few counts of this clone. V gene TRBV6-5 combines with J gene TRBJ1-1, with D tentatively TRBD1 (6 bases). From germline, CDR1 is MNHEY and CDR2 SVGAGI. V was trimmed by 0 bases and J by 1 base, leaving 12 bases between them. The CDR3 has 16 residues. DNA for the CDR3: TGTGCCAGCAGTTACTCGACCGGGACACCGAACACTGAAGCTTTCTTT. Residues: CASSYSTGTPNTEAFF.

As for this clone: Other DNA sequences in this sample translate to the same CDR3. The CDR3 DNA follows: TGTGCCAGCTCACCTGGGACAGGGTCCTACGAGCAGTACTTC. It codes for CASSPGTGSYEQYF. The chain recombines TRBV18 with TRBJ2-7; 9 nucleotides align to TRBD1. There are 14 residues in the CDR3. Trimming at V came to 3 bases and at J to 1 base, leaving 1 base not matched to a gene. The germline V gene encodes CDR1 KGHSH and CDR2 LQKENI.

This sequence joins TRBV5-4 and TRBJ1-1, with 7 positions matching TRBD1. The length of the CDR3 is 14 residues. Germline-derived CDR1 and CDR2 are SGHNT and YYREEE (reference sequence). V trimming: 6 bases; J trimming: 0 bases; junction bases outside the gene matches: 5. The CDR3 DNA follows: TGTGCCAGCACCCCGACAGGGTTGAACACTGAAGCTTTCTTT. Translated, it gives CASTPTGLNTEAFF.

This chain uses TRBV4-1 with TRBJ2-1, with 8 bases lining up with TRBD2. Germline V CDR1 and CDR2: MGHRA, YSYEKL. The V segment lost 0 bases and the J segment 3 bases; nucleotides outside the gene matches: 4. The CDR3 loop spans 16 amino acids. CDR3 DNA: TGCGCCAGCAGCCAAGATGGGCGGGGGGTCTACAATGAGCAGTTCTTC. Translating gives CASSQDGRGVYNEQFF.

This clone appeared once. This chain's CDR3 is CASSPRAGGGSFSDTQYF. In DNA, the CDR3 is TGCGCCAGCAGCCCCCGAGCGGGGGGGGGATCTTTTTCGGATACGCAGTATTTT. The rearrangement joins TRBV5-1 to TRBJ2-3; 10 nucleotides align to TRBD2. V gave up 4 bases and J gave up 6 bases; unmatched junction bases: 17. The CDR3 runs 18 residues. Germline CDR1 is SGHRS and CDR2 is YFSETQ.

This rearrangement joins TRBV11-2 to TRBJ2-7, with TRBD2 matching over 7 bases. V was pared by 8 bases and J by 5 bases, with 15 bases of the junction left unmatched. Germline lookup yields CDR1 SGHAT and CDR2 FQNNGV. The CDR3 is 15 amino acids. CDR3 sequence: CASSVGWEGLDEQYF. The DNA for the CDR3 is TGTGCCAGCTCGGTAGGGTGGGAGGGCCTGGACGAGCAGTACTTC.

The V call is TRBV7-3, the J call TRBJ2-7, with 8 bases that match TRBD2. CDR3 length equals 16 residues. The trim removed 1 base at V and 5 bases at J, leaving 10 bases unmatched. Germline CDR1 SGHTA, CDR2 FQGTGA. CDR3 region: CASSLIPGLGPHEQYF. CDR3 coding DNA: TGTGCCAGCAGCTTAATACCGGGACTAGGTCCCCACGAGCAGTACTTC.

This clone was observed a few times. This sequence joins TRBV5-6 and TRBJ2-7, with 10 bases identical to TRBD1. The length of the CDR3 is 17 residues. The junction had 12 bases not matched to a gene; V was cut back by 4 bases and J by 2 bases. Germline loops: CDR1 SGHDT, CDR2 YYEEEE. The CDR3 loop is CASSIPRRTGGTYEQYF. CDR3 DNA sequence: TGTGCCAGCAGCATCCCGCGGCGGACAGGGGGTACCTACGAGCAGTACTTC.

This clone has more than one count but fewer than ten. The V and J genes are TRBV29-1 and TRBJ2-7; 9 nucleotides match TRBD1. CDR3 length equals 15 residues. V trimming: 4 bases; J trimming: 2 bases; junction bases outside the gene matches: 9. The germline V gene encodes CDR1 SQVTM and CDR2 ANQGSEA. The CDR3 reads CSVGLGDRVTYEQYF. The CDR3 nucleotides are TGCAGCGTTGGCCTTGGGGACAGGGTAACCTACGAGCAGTACTTC.

This chain connects TRBV7-2 to TRBJ1-2; possible D gene TRBD1, 5 bases. The ends were cut back, 5 bases at V and 4 bases at J, with 11 bases in the middle. The CDR3 runs to 13 residues. The V gene's germline CDR1 is SGHTA and CDR2 FQGNSA. The chain's CDR3 is CASSQLQGYGYTF. Here the CDR3 DNA reads TGTGCCAGCAGCCAGCTGCAGGGCTATGGCTACACCTTC.

This clone was observed at least ten times. The chain carries TRBV7-3 and TRBJ2-7; D might be TRBD2 (6 bases). Germline V gives CDR1 SGHTA, CDR2 FQGTGA. The CDR3 extends over 12 amino acids. Deletions cut 4 bases from V and 6 bases from J, with 10 bases between. The CDR3 coding sequence is TGTGCCAGCAGCTCCACTAGCCCCGAGCAGTACTTC. Translation: CASSSTSPEQYF.

V is TRBV2 and J is TRBJ1-1; possible D gene TRBD1, 5 bases. The CDR3 has 14 amino acids. V was cut by 3 bases and J by 0 bases, with 8 bases left in between. Germline V gives CDR1 SNHLY, CDR2 FYNNEI. CDR3 sequence reads: CASSEQGLNTEAFF. The CDR3 bases are TGTGCCAGCAGTGAGCAGGGTTTGAACACTGAAGCTTTCTTT.